This T cell receptor (beta chain) was sequenced for a study of blood T cell repertoires in COVID-19. As for the study in general: Samples came from the United States, Italy and Spain, spanning acute and convalescent COVID-19.

In the original workflow: Amplification with reference gene primers provided the estimates of nucleated cell counts. Assay used: immunoSEQ multiplex PCR; TCRdb lists only in-frame clones, some missing. V, J and clone size derive from that table, while D and trimming were established from the DNA sequence. The sample yields roughly 24,000 clones, around 79% seen once. Germline V CDR1 and CDR2: SGHDN, FVKESK. This CDR3 region has 16 residues. Germline trimming cut 2 bases from V and 1 base from J; bases unmatched to any gene: 7. The origin of this receptor is a man older than 75 with active or convalescent COVID-19. Sequenced material: peripheral blood. This chain links TRBV14 with TRBJ1-1; TRBD1 matches at 7 bases. CDR3 protein: CASSQLTGYGNTEAFF. The DNA for the CDR3 is TGTGCCAGCAGCCAATTGACAGGGTATGGGAACACTGAAGCTTTCTTT.